This T cell receptor beta chain was retrieved from a study of cytomegalovirus exposure and HLA in healthy donors. Study conclusions and caveats: Among TCR beta chains, those listed as cytomegalovirus-associated numbered over 150. The later analysis indicated that the majority of CMV-associated TCR beta chains appeared HLA-restricted.

The PCR employed 60 Vbeta primers together with 13 Jbeta primers. The assay was immunoSEQ multiplex PCR, and TCRdb's table has in-frame clones only and misses some. Here the sample spans 250,000 to 300,000 clones, approximately 84% being singletons. This clone was observed once. Its target is not known. The receptor was isolated from a woman aged 35 to 49 in good health and CMV-seropositive. Input material: PBMCs.

The CDR3 DNA sequence: TGTGCCAGCAGTGAGGACCCAGGGAAATCAAACACCATATATTTT. Translated: CASSEDPGKSNTIYF. This rearrangement joins TRBV2 to TRBJ1-3; the D gene is possibly TRBD1 (5 bases). Trimming left V 3 bases short and J 6 bases short, with 15 bases between. CDR1 is SNHLY and CDR2 is FYNNEI in the germline V gene. The CDR3 consists of 15 residues.